These 18 T cell receptor beta chains share one sample of origin, sequenced in a study of radiotherapy plus CTLA-4 blockade in lung cancer. The protocol was immunoSEQ multiplex PCR, while the TCRdb copy is restricted to in-frame clones and leaves out a portion. The data contain 70,000 to 95,000 clones, approximately 80% of them singletons. The sequencing here drew on peripheral blood, taken from a patient treated with radiotherapy plus ipilimumab. The receptors derive from a human donor with non-small cell lung cancer that progressed on radiotherapy plus ipilimumab.

The gene calls are TRBV7-3 and TRBJ2-5, with 9 bases identical to TRBD1. V gave up 5 bases and J gave up 5 bases; unmatched junction bases: 3. The CDR3 runs to 13 residues. From germline, CDR1 is SGHTA and CDR2 FQGTGA. CDR3 bases: TGTGCCAGCAGCACGACAGGGGGTGAGACCCAGTACTTC. This translates into CASSTTGGETQYF.

V and J are TRBV27 and TRBJ2-3, with D perhaps TRBD2 (6 bases). CDR3 length: 14 residues. Germline-derived CDR1 and CDR2 are MNHEY and SMNVEV (reference sequence). The V gene lost 4 bases and the J gene lost 5 bases, with 13 bases spanning the gap. In nucleotides, the CDR3 is TGTGCCAGCAGTTCTACTAGCTTCAGAGATACGCAGTATTTT. Translation: CASSSTSFRDTQYF.

The chain joins TRBV5-1 to TRBJ1-5; D possibly corresponds to TRBD1 (5 bases). CDR3 length: 15 residues. Trimming removed 0 bases from V and 3 bases from J, with 10 bases in between. CDR1 is SGHRS, CDR2 YFSETQ, per germline. CDR3 nucleotide sequence: TGCGCCAGCAGCTTGGCCCCAGGGTACAATCAGCCCCAGCATTTT. This sequence encodes CASSLAPGYNQPQHF.

V and J are TRBV11-3 and TRBJ2-2, with D hard to call. Germline V gene data show CDR1 as SGHNT and CDR2 as YENEEA. V dropped 5 bases and J dropped 2 bases, with 9 bases sitting between them. This CDR3 contains 14 residues. The CDR3, as DNA: TGTGCCAGCAGCCCCCCACTAAACACCGGGGAGCTGTTTTTT. Its protein is CASSPPLNTGELFF.

The chain links TRBV5-1 to TRBJ2-7; D assignment may be TRBD1 or TRBD2 (5 bases each). CDR3 length: 14 amino acids. From germline, CDR1 is SGHRS and CDR2 YFSETQ. V lost 0 bases, J lost 0 bases, and 7 bases lay in between. For the CDR3, the DNA is TGCGCCAGCAGCTTGGGGGACGCCTCCTACGAGCAGTACTTC. It codes for CASSLGDASYEQYF.

The chain recombines TRBV2 with TRBJ1-4; TRBD1 is a possible D gene (6 bases). This CDR3 comprises 13 residues. Germline CDR1 and CDR2: SNHLY and FYNNEI. Trimming took 11 bases from V and 5 from J, leaving 15 bases between them. The CDR3 here is CAGTGNFNEKLFF. The CDR3 DNA is TGTGCCGGAACAGGGAATTTCAATGAAAAACTGTTTTTT.

The CDR3: CASSEYKAGGLDEQFF. The DNA for the CDR3 is TGTGCCAGCAGTGAATATAAAGCGGGAGGGTTAGATGAGCAGTTCTTC. The chain joins TRBV25-1 to TRBJ2-1; 10 positions match TRBD2. CDR1 is MGHDK and CDR2 is SYGVNS in the germline V gene. Trimming took 0 bases from V and 8 from J; bases not matched to a gene: 7. CDR3 length: 16 amino acids.

This sequence joins TRBV9 and TRBJ1-4; TRBD1 matches 11 bases. This CDR3 region has 15 residues. CDR1 SGDLS and CDR2 YYNGEE come from the germline V gene. V gave up 3 bases and J gave up 6 bases; unmatched junction bases: 4. CDR3: CASSERGQGDEKLFF. CDR3 nucleotides: TGTGCCAGCAGCGAAAGGGGACAGGGGGATGAAAAACTGTTTTTT.

The chain carries TRBV9 and TRBJ2-1; D remains ambiguous. V was pared by 3 bases and J by 1 base, with 5 bases between. The germline CDR1 and CDR2 sequences are SGDLS and YYNGEE. The CDR3 loop spans 13 amino acids. CDR3 region: CASSAGSYNEQFF. The DNA of the CDR3 is TGTGCCAGCAGCGCTGGGTCCTACAATGAGCAGTTCTTC.

The chain combines TRBV10-3 with TRBJ1-1; 7 positions agree with TRBD1. Germline V gene lookup returns CDR1 ENHRY and CDR2 SYGVKD. The junction had 10 bases not matched to a gene; V was cut back by 3 bases and J by 0 bases. This CDR3 has 17 amino acids. The CDR3 DNA sequence: TGTGCCATCAGTGACCCGGGACAGAACCCCATGAACACTGAAGCTTTCTTT. This codes for CAISDPGQNPMNTEAFF.

The chain combines TRBV14 with TRBJ2-1; 8 bases map to TRBD2. CDR3 length: 15 residues. V was clipped by 1 base and J by 7 bases; unmatched bases: 6. Germline V gene sequence: CDR1 SGHDN, CDR2 FVKESK. The CDR3 is CASSQVGGARNEQFF. In DNA, the CDR3 is TGTGCCAGCAGCCAAGTCGGGGGGGCCAGGAATGAGCAGTTCTTC.

This clone has just one count. V gene TRBV11-3 combines with J gene TRBJ1-2; D possibly corresponds to TRBD1 (5 bases). This CDR3 spans 14 amino acids. CDR1 and CDR2 from the germline V gene are SGHNT and YENEEA. Trimming took off 5 bases at V and 0 bases at J, with 10 bases between the two ends. The CDR3 protein is CASSPGAANYGYTF. The CDR3 coding sequence is TGTGCCAGCAGCCCCGGGGCTGCTAACTATGGCTACACCTTC.

The chain joins TRBV5-1 to TRBJ2-2; possible D gene TRBD1, 5 bases. The CDR3 totals 15 residues. Germline V gene sequence: CDR1 SGHRS, CDR2 YFSETQ. Between the trimmed V and J ends, which lost 2 bases and 5 bases, there was a span of 13 bases. The CDR3 nucleotides read TGCGCCAGCAGCTTTCTACAGGCTGTGACCGGGGAGCTGTTTTTT. Its protein is CASSFLQAVTGELFF.

The chain combines TRBV30 with TRBJ2-5; either TRBD1 or TRBD2 may supply D (7 bases each). Trimming stripped 5 bases from V and 2 bases from J, with 21 bases between. From germline, CDR1 is GTSNPN and CDR2 SVGIG (reference sequence). This CDR3 is built from 16 residues. The CDR3 sequence: CAWAPNRGGWQETQYF. DNA of the CDR3: TGTGCCTGGGCTCCCAACAGGGGAGGGTGGCAAGAGACCCAGTACTTC.

The V call is TRBV5-6, the J call TRBJ2-5; D perhaps matches TRBD2 (6 bases). Germline loops: CDR1 SGHDT, CDR2 YYEEEE. CDR3 size: 17 residues. V was shortened by 4 bases and J by 1 base, with 20 bases between the two germline ends. In DNA form, the CDR3 reads TGTGCCAGCAGCCTGAGGCGTAGCGGAACCCCCCAAGAGACCCAGTACTTC. It translates to CASSLRRSGTPQETQYF.

The genes are TRBV10-3 and TRBJ2-3; possible D gene TRBD2, 5 bases. The V end lost 7 bases, the J end lost 6 bases, and 14 bases lay between the germline ends. Germline V gives CDR1 ENHRY, CDR2 SYGVKD. CDR3 size: 13 residues. CDR3 in DNA: TGTGCCATCAAAGGCGGGCCGGAGGATACGCAGTATTTT. It translates to CAIKGGPEDTQYF.

A remark on this clone: Other DNA sequences in the same sample also yield this CDR3. The chain recombines TRBV30 with TRBJ1-5; a weak D match, TRBD1 (6 bases). The germline V gene encodes CDR1 GTSNPN and CDR2 SVGIG (reference sequence). The CDR3 has 13 residues. V was cut by 0 bases and J by 4 bases, with 7 bases left in between. The CDR3 sequence: CAWSVQGNQPQHF. CDR3 DNA: TGTGCCTGGAGTGTTCAGGGGAATCAGCCCCAGCATTTT.

As regards this clone: The junction departs from the called germline gene at one end, perhaps through a read error. The chain uses TRBV6-6 and TRBJ1-1; no clear D gene. The CDR3 is 14 amino acids. CDR1 is MNHNY, CDR2 SVGAGI, per germline (reference sequence). The CDR3 loop reads CASSYSLPDTEAFF. In DNA, the CDR3 is TGTGCCAGCAGCTACTCCCTGCCTGACACTGAAGCTTTCTTT.